Sequencing of this TCR beta chain was carried out in a study of shared clonotypes between healthy human individuals. Study-level findings and limits: A small donor pool kept down the genetic and exposure-history diversity that was represented. Shared across four donors were 5% to 6% of the naive CD4 clonotypes.

This clone was seen a few times. Its antigen is as yet unknown. This CDR3 is also generated by other DNA sequences in the sample. A CD45RA+ naive subset and a CD45RA-negative memory subset were split from CD4+ cells. Clones were sequenced by immunoSEQ multiplex PCR, and TCRdb holds only the in-frame ones, with some missing. The sample includes more than 850,000 clones, roughly 74% of them seen just once. This TCR was sampled from a man aged 18 to 35 in good health. Some clones in this sample may be carry-over from other donors' samples. Specimen: memory CD4+ T cells from PBMCs. Subset meaning: CD45RA-negative fraction.

CDR3 DNA: TGTGCCAGCAGTCCAGGACAGGGCGGAGATACGCAGTATTTT. Translation gives CASSPGQGGDTQYF. The rearrangement uses TRBV7-8 and TRBJ2-3; 8 bases map to TRBD1. Trimming cost V 6 bases and J 5 bases; bases outside gene matches: 7. Germline CDR1 SGHVS, CDR2 FQNEAQ. The CDR3 length is 14 residues.